This is a list of T cell receptor beta chains from one sample in a study of shared clonotypes between healthy human individuals. Produced via immunoSEQ multiplex PCR; TCRdb's table is partial and in-frame only. The sample consists of 600,000 to 800,000 clones, 55% to 75% of them appearing once. Material: memory CD4+ T cells sorted from blood. Every receptor here comes from a woman aged 25 to 39 in good health. The CDR3 runs from the conserved cysteine through the conserved F or W. A D gene is named only where the DNA matches it firmly. Only part of the rows carry a size: once, few, many, or a class if the clone is expanded.

TRBJ2-1,.,TRBV5-6,TRBD2,CASSPTSVGKTYNEQFF,TGTGCCAGCAGCCCTACTAGCGTTGGGAAAACCTACAATGAGCAGTTCTTC
TRBJ2-7,once,TRBV10-3,.,CAISEGYEQYF,TGTGCCATCAGTGAGGGATACGAGCAGTACTTC
TRBJ1-5,.,TRBV27,.,CASSFMGDQPQHF,TGTGCCAGCAGTTTTATGGGGGATCAGCCCCAGCATTTT
TRBJ2-5,many,TRBV27,TRBD2,CASSKRPGGGQETQYF,TGTGCCAGCAGTAAACGTCCGGGAGGAGGACAAGAGACCCAGTACTTC
TRBJ2-7,.,TRBV7-8,.,CASTYSGFSEQYF,TGTGCCAGCACCTACTCAGGGTTTTCCGAGCAGTACTTC
TRBJ1-1,.,TRBV27,.,CASSFWGAVNTEAFF,TGTGCCAGCAGTTTTTGGGGGGCAGTGAACACTGAAGCTTTCTTT
TRBJ2-3,few,TRBV27,TRBD2,CASSLSRGGLGDTQYF,TGTGCCAGCAGTTTATCTCGCGGGGGGCTGGGAGATACGCAGTATTTT
TRBJ2-7,.,TRBV7-6,.,CASSLRAASVYEQYF,TGTGCCAGCAGCTTACGTGCGGCTAGCGTCTACGAGCAGTACTTC
TRBJ2-1,.,TRBV11-2,.,CASSFRVGSYNEQFF,TGTGCCAGCAGCTTTCGGGTTGGGTCCTACAATGAGCAGTTCTTC
TRBJ1-4,.,TRBV18,.,CASSPGAPGATNEKLFF,TGTGCCAGCTCACCTGGAGCCCCTGGGGCAACTAATGAAAAACTGTTTTTT
TRBJ2-5,.,TRBV4-2,.,CASSLARETQYF,TGTGCCAGCAGCCTTGCCCGAGAGACCCAGTACTTC
TRBJ2-7,.,TRBV5-1,TRBD1,CASSFGTGPYEQYF,TGCGCCAGCAGCTTCGGGACAGGCCCCTACGAGCAGTACTTC
TRBJ1-2,.,TRBV27,TRBD1,CASSPGQGVYGYTF,TGTGCCAGCAGTCCGGGCCAGGGGGTCTATGGCTACACCTTC
TRBJ1-4,.,TRBV7-2,.,CASSLRQEGEKLFF,TGTGCCAGCAGCTTAAGACAGGAGGGTGAAAAACTGTTTTTT
TRBJ2-7,.,TRBV2,TRBD2,CASSEAGRFYEQYF,TGTGCCAGCAGTGAGGCCGGGAGGTTCTACGAGCAGTACTTC
TRBJ1-1,.,TRBV6-1,.,CASSVVQNTEAFF,TGTGCCAGCAGTGTTGTACAGAACACTGAAGCTTTCTTT
TRBJ2-3,.,TRBV5-1,.,CASSPDSTSTDTQYF,TGCGCCAGCAGCCCGGACAGCACTAGCACAGATACGCAGTATTTT